The clone carrying this TCR beta chain was recorded at least ten times. What it binds is not known. A read error is likely, as this CDR3 ends without the conserved phenylalanine or tryptophan. This specimen belongs to a study of Graves' ophthalmopathy and Graves' hyperthyroidism. Study-level background: Peripheral blood sampling preceded any treatment and occurred at initial diagnosis.

Amplified material comprised TCR beta CDR3 regions derived from RNA transcripts. The library came from an HTBI-primed first-round RT-PCR and a second-round multiplex PCR. Via MiXCR, TCRdb re-called the multiplex PCR reads, giving one row per CDR3 protein. The sample carries a few hundred thousand distinct CDR3 sequences, about 16% recorded once. General study results and limits: Detection in blood was also observed for most expanded thyroid clonotypes above 0.001 frequency.

The diagnostic workup employed clinical symptoms, serum thyroxine, TRAb, thyroid ultrasound and orbital computed tomography. This CDR3 region has 14 residues. V was pared by 8 bases and J by 8 bases, with 21 bases between. In germline, CDR1 is SNHLY, CDR2 FYNNEI. The sample comprised peripheral blood. The V gene is TRBV2, the J gene TRBJ1-2; D unclear. The TCR sequence derives from a woman aged 18-35 years with Graves' ophthalmopathy. This CDR3 is CASRTDGPTYGYTL. As DNA, the CDR3 is TGTGCCAGCCGAACGGACGGCCCCACGTACGGCTACACCCTC.